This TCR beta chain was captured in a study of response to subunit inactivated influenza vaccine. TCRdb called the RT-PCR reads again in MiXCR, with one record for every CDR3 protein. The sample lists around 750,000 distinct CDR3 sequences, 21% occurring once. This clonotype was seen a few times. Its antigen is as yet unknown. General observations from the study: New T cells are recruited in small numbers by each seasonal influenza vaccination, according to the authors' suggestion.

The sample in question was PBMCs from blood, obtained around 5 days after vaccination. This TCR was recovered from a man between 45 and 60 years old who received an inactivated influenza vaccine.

DNA for the CDR3: TGTGCCAGCAGCAGAACAGGGGTTGAAGCTTTCTTT. As protein: CASSRTGVEAFF. The chain combines TRBV11-2 with TRBJ1-1, with TRBD1 identical over 7 bases. The length of the CDR3 is 12 residues. Germline CDR1 reads SGHAT; CDR2 reads FQNNGV. V lost 5 bases, J lost 7 bases, and 4 bases stayed unmatched.